The 14 T cell receptor beta chains listed next were all sequenced from one sample in a study of blood T cell repertoires in COVID-19. Generated by immunoSEQ multiplex PCR, the TCRdb table keeps only in-frame clones and is missing some. This repertoire shows roughly 100,000 clones, around 82% found once; its top ten account for 13%. Sequenced sample: peripheral blood. The receptors come from a human donor in a cohort sampled during active or convalescent COVID-19.

This chain joins TRBV6-4 and TRBJ2-2; a weak D match, TRBD2 (6 bases). Deletions cut 5 bases from V and 0 bases from J, with 13 bases between. There are 16 residues in the CDR3. Germline CDR1 MRHNA, CDR2 SNTAGT. The CDR3 nucleotides are TGTGCCAGCAGTTCCGGGACTGTCGCGAACACCGGGGAGCTGTTTTTT. It specifies CASSSGTVANTGELFF.

The chain combines TRBV28 with TRBJ1-2; 8 nucleotides line up with TRBD1. Trimming at V came to 3 bases and at J to 4 bases, leaving 4 bases not matched to a gene. CDR1 is MDHEN, CDR2 SYDVKM, per germline. CDR3 length: 14 residues. CDR3 sequence: CASSLTGVGYGYTF. The CDR3 DNA reads as TGTGCCAGCAGTTTGACAGGGGTTGGCTATGGCTACACCTTC.

The V call is TRBV7-6, the J call TRBJ2-7, with TRBD2 identical over 11 bases. The V gene's germline CDR1 is SGHVS and CDR2 FNYEAQ. V lost 5 bases, J lost 2 bases, and 8 bases stayed unmatched. The length of the CDR3 is 16 residues. The DNA for the CDR3 is TGTGCCAGCAGCCGGGGTAGCGGGGGGGGCCCCTACGAGCAGTACTTC. Translated: CASSRGSGGGPYEQYF.

The rearrangement joins TRBV5-4 to TRBJ2-7; 9 bases are a match to TRBD1. This CDR3 has 13 residues. The V and J ends lost 5 bases and 6 bases, in that order; junction bases with no gene match: 6. Per germline, CDR1 SGHNT and CDR2 YYREEE (reference sequence). CDR3 residues: CASRATGGGEQYF. DNA of the CDR3: TGTGCCAGCAGAGCGACAGGGGGGGGCGAGCAGTACTTC.

This clone was detected a few times. The chain links TRBV7-6 to TRBJ1-4; perhaps TRBD1 as D (5 bases). V gave up 1 base and J gave up 7 bases, with 13 bases separating them. This CDR3 contains 15 residues. CDR1 and CDR2 (germline): SGHVS, FNYEAQ. The CDR3 spells CASSLGRALSEKLFF. CDR3 nucleotide sequence: TGTGCCAGCAGCTTAGGCAGGGCCCTTAGTGAAAAACTGTTTTTT.

The V and J genes are TRBV7-3 and TRBJ2-3; D call uncertain. Germline V gene lookup returns CDR1 SGHTA and CDR2 FQGTGA. Trimming left V 2 bases short and J 2 bases short, with 14 bases between. CDR3 size: 16 residues. CDR3 residues: CASSLGGPGSTDTQYF. The DNA for the CDR3 is TGTGCCAGCAGCTTAGGCGGCCCCGGTTCCACAGATACGCAGTATTTT.

The chain employs TRBV9 and TRBJ1-6; no firm D call. V was trimmed by 4 bases and J by 8 bases, leaving 13 bases between them. The CDR3 is made up of 14 amino acids. From germline, CDR1 is SGDLS and CDR2 YYNGEE. The CDR3 DNA follows: TGTGCCAGCAGCCCCGGCGATCGGGATTCACCCCTCCACTTT. Its translation: CASSPGDRDSPLHF.

The rearrangement joins TRBV6-5 to TRBJ1-5; the match to TRBD1 covers 8 bases. Looked up from germline, CDR1 is MNHEY and CDR2 is SVGAGI. This CDR3 is 15 amino acids long. Trimming removed 6 bases from V and 3 bases from J; junction bases left unmatched: 7. CDR3 DNA: TGTGCCAGCAGGACCCGGACAGGGTCCAATCAGCCCCAGCATTTT. This translates into CASRTRTGSNQPQHF.

The genes are TRBV2 and TRBJ1-4; 8 positions agree with TRBD1. The CDR3 loop spans 15 amino acids. The J segment lost 8 bases and the V segment lost 2 bases, leaving 7 bases of the junction unmatched. Germline values: CDR1 SNHLY, CDR2 FYNNEI. The CDR3 DNA reads as TGTGCCAGCAGTGAATCGCAGGGGGCGGTGGAAAAACTGTTTTTT. Its protein product is CASSESQGAVEKLFF.

The V and J genes are TRBV11-2 and TRBJ1-2; 8 positions match TRBD1. With V trimmed by 6 bases and J by 4 bases, 4 bases remained unmatched. The CDR3 spans 13 residues. Germline CDR1 is SGHAT and CDR2 is FQNNGV. The CDR3 bases are TGTGCCAGCAGTCCAGGGGGCAGCTATGGCTACACCTTC. As protein: CASSPGGSYGYTF.

The chain recombines TRBV6-5 with TRBJ1-6; 10 bases align to TRBD1. V shed 5 bases, J shed 6 bases, and the junction held 4 bases outside the gene matches. Germline assignment: CDR1 MNHEY and CDR2 SVGAGI. The CDR3 contains 15 residues. CDR3 sequence (DNA): TGTGCCAGCAGTCAGCGGACAGGGGGTAATTCACCCCTCCACTTT. The encoded protein is CASSQRTGGNSPLHF.

The rearrangement links TRBV7-6 to TRBJ2-7; D possibly corresponds to TRBD2 (7 bases). Trimming removed 2 bases at V and 6 bases at J, with 20 bases between. Germline loops: CDR1 SGHVS, CDR2 FNYEAQ. The CDR3 contains 16 residues. The CDR3 coding sequence is TGTGCCAGCAGCTTAACCCTCCGGGGGGCGCGAAGCGAGCAGTACTTC. It encodes CASSLTLRGARSEQYF. The full variable domain, with the rest looked up from reference TRBV7-6 and TRBJ2-7, is GAGVSQSPRYKVTKRGQDVALRCDPISGHVSLYWYRQALGQGPEFLTYFNYEAQQDKSGLPNDRFSAERPEGSISTLTIQRTEQRDSAMYRCASSLTLRGARSEQYFGPGTRLTVT.

In DNA, the CDR3 is TGTGCCACCAGTGATTCTGGGACTAAACAAGAGACCCAGTACTTC. Residues: CATSDSGTKQETQYF. The V and J genes are TRBV24-1 and TRBJ2-5, with 7 nucleotides matching TRBD2. The V gene end was trimmed by 2 bases and the J gene end by 2 bases; junction bases not matched to a gene: 4. This CDR3 comprises 15 residues. CDR1 and CDR2 (germline): KGHDR, SFDVKD.

This rearrangement joins TRBV5-1 to TRBJ1-2, with 8 bases aligning to TRBD1. CDR1 is SGHRS, CDR2 YFSETQ, per germline. The CDR3 has 15 amino acids. The V and J ends lost 2 bases and 7 bases, in that order; junction bases with no gene match: 10. The CDR3 here is CASSLDTGGRGGYTF. The CDR3, as DNA: TGCGCCAGCAGCTTAGATACAGGGGGACGGGGTGGCTACACCTTC.